A selection of T cell receptor beta chains follows, all from one sample in a study of cytomegalovirus exposure and HLA in healthy donors. TCRdb's copy holds only in-frame clones and misses some; the assay was immunoSEQ multiplex PCR. The repertoire consists of 250,000 to 350,000 clones, with 86% occurring once and the leading ten covering approximately 4.3%. Sequencing used PBMCs. The receptors here all came from a man aged 35 to 55 in good health and CMV-seropositive. CDR3s include the opening cysteine and the closing phenylalanine or tryptophan. The D gene is left open where the match is weak. Clone size is stated in some rows and not others, as once, few, many or a class when expanded.

j_call v_call d_call clone_size cdr3_nt cdr3_aa
TRBJ1-1 TRBV5-4 TRBD1 - TGTGCCAGCAACCGGGACAGGGGACGTTATGAAGCTTTCTTT CASNRDRGRYEAFF
TRBJ2-7 TRBV28 - - TGTGCCAGCACGAATCCGGGACTTCGCTCCTACGAGCAGTACTTC CASTNPGLRSYEQYF
TRBJ2-1 TRBV5-1 - - TGCGCCAGCAGCTTGGAGCCTACCGGCAATGAGCAGTTCTTC CASSLEPTGNEQFF
TRBJ2-1 TRBV27 TRBD2 - TGTGCCAGCAGTTTACTAGCGGAGTTCAACAATGAGCAGTTCTTC CASSLLAEFNNEQFF
TRBJ2-7 TRBV4-2 TRBD2 few TGTGCCAGCAGCCAGGCCAGCGGGAGGGACAACGAGCAGTACTTC CASSQASGRDNEQYF
TRBJ2-4 TRBV6-6 - once TGTGCCAGCAGCCGCTCGGGTCGGCGGGCTTCGAACATTCAGTACTTC CASSRSGRRASNIQYF
TRBJ1-4 TRBV5-1 - - TGCGCCAGCAGCTTGGGCGCGGCCGCCCGTGGGGAAAAACTGTTTTTT CASSLGAAARGEKLFF
TRBJ1-1 TRBV27 - - TGTGCCAGCAGTTTTCGAGGGACTGAAGCTTTCTTT CASSFRGTEAFF
TRBJ2-1 TRBV7-9 TRBD1 - TGTGCCAGCAGCTCCTCCCCGGGACAGGGTTCCCTCTACAATGAGCAGTTCTTC CASSSSPGQGSLYNEQFF
TRBJ1-1 TRBV2 - - TGTGCCAGCAGTGAATTCAGGGGCACTGAAGCTTTCTTT CASSEFRGTEAFF
TRBJ2-7 TRBV1 - - TGCACCAGCGGAAGACTAGCGCACTACGAGCAGTACTTC CTSGRLAHYEQYF
TRBJ2-7 TRBV29-1 TRBD2 few TGCAGCGTTGAAGGGGGGTCCGGGACTAGTTTTTACGAGCAGTACTTC CSVEGGSGTSFYEQYF
TRBJ1-5 TRBV28 - - TGTGCCAGCTCCTCTCGTTGGCGGTATAGCAATCAGCCCCAGCATTTT CASSSRWRYSNQPQHF
TRBJ2-3 TRBV5-4 TRBD2 once TGTGCCAGCAGCGGACTAGCGGGATTAGATACGCAGTATTTT CASSGLAGLDTQYF
TRBJ2-3 TRBV6-1 TRBD2 - TGTGCCAGCATTCGGACTAGCGGCACAGATACGCAGTATTTT CASIRTSGTDTQYF
TRBJ1-4 TRBV18 - - TGTGCCAGCTCACACAGGGAAGGTGAAAAACTGTTTTTT CASSHREGEKLFF
TRBJ2-3 TRBV9 - - TGTGCCAGCAGCGTCTCGGAAGGGGGGGCTGGGTATACGCAGTATTTT CASSVSEGGAGYTQYF
TRBJ2-7 TRBV27 - - TGTGCCAGCAGTTTAGCAGGGGCCGACTCCTACGAGCAGTACTTC CASSLAGADSYEQYF
TRBJ2-7 TRBV5-1 TRBD1 - TGCGCCAGCAGCTGGACTCTGACAGGGCCCTCCTACGAGCAGTACTTC CASSWTLTGPSYEQYF
TRBJ2-4 TRBV20-1 - - TGCAGTGCTAGAGCCGGGACACTAACGGGGTTC CSARAGTLTGF
TRBJ1-1 TRBV5-6 TRBD1 few TGTGCCTACTCTCGGACAGGGAGCACTGAAGCTTTCTTT CAYSRTGSTEAFF
TRBJ2-7 TRBV2 TRBD2 - TGTGCCAGCAGAGGAGTAGCGGGATACTACGAGCAGTACTTC CASRGVAGYYEQYF
TRBJ1-1 TRBV6-1 TRBD1 - TGTGCCAGCAGTGACACTTCGTTGGGACAGCGGAACACTGAAGCTTTCTTT CASSDTSLGQRNTEAFF
TRBJ2-3 TRBV5-6 TRBD2 - TGTGCCAGCAGCTTGCTAGCGGAGAGCACAGATACGCAGTATTTT CASSLLAESTDTQYF
TRBJ1-5 TRBV5-1 - - TGCGCCAGCAGCTTCGGGGGGGAAAGCAATCAGCCCCAGCATTTT CASSFGGESNQPQHF
TRBJ2-5 TRBV30 TRBD1 few TGTGCCTGGGCTCGGACAGGGGTGAGGCAAGAGACCCAGTACTTC CAWARTGVRQETQYF
TRBJ1-2 TRBV5-4 - - TGTGCCAGCAGCTTGGTCGGGGGAACTAACTATGGCTACACCTTC CASSLVGGTNYGYTF
TRBJ2-3 TRBV7-3 TRBD2 - TGTGCCAGCAGCACAAGCGGGAGGGCCACAGATACGCAGTATTTT CASSTSGRATDTQYF
TRBJ2-5 TRBV5-4 - - TGTGCCAGCGGCAGACAGCAAGAGACCCAGTACTTC CASGRQQETQYF
TRBJ1-2 TRBV5-6 - - TGTGCCAGCAGCTTGCGGGATCCTCGCTACACCTTC CASSLRDPRYTF
TRBJ2-1 TRBV28 TRBD2 - TGTGCCAGCAGTTTGGGGACTAGGGACAATGAGCAGTTCTTC CASSLGTRDNEQFF
TRBJ2-7 TRBV5-5 TRBD2 - TGTGCCAGTAAGGAACAGGGCACTAGCGGGAGCGAGCAGTACTTC CASKEQGTSGSEQYF
TRBJ2-1 TRBV4-1 - - TGCGCCAGCAGCAACCCTCTCGCAGACAATGAGCAGTTCTTC CASSNPLADNEQFF
TRBJ2-5 TRBV7-2 - - TGTGCCAGCAGCTCAACAAGCGGCACGTACCAAGAGACCCAGTACTTC CASSSTSGTYQETQYF
TRBJ2-7 TRBV2 - once TGTGCCAGCAGCCATGCACGGGGGTACTCCTACGAGCAGTACTTC CASSHARGYSYEQYF
TRBJ1-5 TRBV10-3 - - TGTGCCATCAGTGAGCGTGGCAATCAGCCCCAGCATTTT CAISERGNQPQHF
TRBJ2-1 TRBV4-1 TRBD1 - TGCGCCAGCAGCCAAGCGACAGGGGGTTTCGCGTATTTCTACAATGAGCAGTTCTTC CASSQATGGFAYFYNEQFF
TRBJ2-1 TRBV5-1 TRBD2 - TGCGCCAGCAGCGCATCTAGCGGGAGGAATGAGCAGTTCTTC CASSASSGRNEQFF
TRBJ2-7 TRBV20-1 TRBD2 - TGCAGTGCTAGGCGGGGGGAGCAGTACTTC CSARRGEQYF
TRBJ2-1 TRBV5-1 - - TGCGCCAGCAGCTTGGCCCGGACAGTCCAGTTCTTC CASSLARTVQFF
TRBJ1-3 TRBV14 - - TGTGCCAGCAGCCATATCGCTGGAAACACCATATATTTT CASSHIAGNTIYF
TRBJ2-3 TRBV29-1 TRBD2 - TGCAGCGTTGAAGGGTGGACTAGCGGGGGAAAGGCAGATACGCAGTATTTT CSVEGWTSGGKADTQYF
TRBJ2-2 TRBV28 TRBD1 - TGTGCCAGCAGCCCCCCGCCGGGACAGGGGAAAATCGGGGAGCTGTTTTTT CASSPPPGQGKIGELFF
TRBJ1-1 TRBV28 - once TGTGCCAGCAGTTTACTGTTACACAACACTGAAGCTTTCTTT CASSLLLHNTEAFF
TRBJ2-3 TRBV2 - - TGTGCCAGCATCTCAACTCCCCCGAACACAGATACGCAGTATTTT CASISTPPNTDTQYF
TRBJ2-3 TRBV19 - - TGTGCCAGTAGTATTGGTAGCGGCACAGATACGCAGTATTTT CASSIGSGTDTQYF
TRBJ1-2 TRBV19 TRBD1 - TGTGCCAGTAGTGAAACAGGGGGCGCATCCTATGGCTACACCTTC CASSETGGASYGYTF
TRBJ2-1 TRBV5-1 TRBD2 - TGCGCCAGCAGCCTGTATAGCGGGAGGTCCTACAATGAGCAGTTCTTC CASSLYSGRSYNEQFF
TRBJ2-7 TRBV7-2 - many TGTGCCAGCAGCTTAGTGGCGGGGTCCTACGAGCAGTACTTC CASSLVAGSYEQYF
TRBJ2-7 TRBV4-2 TRBD2 - TGTGCCAGCAGCCAAGATGGCCTAGCGGGAGTCGAGCAGTACTTC CASSQDGLAGVEQYF
TRBJ2-1 TRBV7-6 - once TGTGCCAGCAGCCCCCCTAGCACCAATGAGCAGTTCTTC CASSPPSTNEQFF
TRBJ1-1 TRBV7-2 - - TGTGCCAGCAGCTTATACAGGCAGACTGAAGCTTTCTTT CASSLYRQTEAFF
TRBJ2-5 TRBV15 TRBD1 - TGTGCCACCAGCAGGAAAAACCGGGACAGGGGGCTGGAGACCCAGTACTTC CATSRKNRDRGLETQYF
TRBJ1-6 TRBV5-1 - - TGCGCCAGCAGCCCCGGAGGCCTTAGCTCCTATAATTCACCCCTCCACTTT CASSPGGLSSYNSPLHF
TRBJ2-1 TRBV7-2 - few TGTGCCAGCGGATTCGGCGGTGAGCAGTTCTTC CASGFGGEQFF
TRBJ2-1 TRBV10-3 - - TGTGCCATCAGTGACCCTGACACCTACAATGAGCAGTTCTTC CAISDPDTYNEQFF
TRBJ2-7 TRBV7-2 TRBD2 - TGTGCCAGCAGCTTAGGCGGGGGGATCTACGAGCAGTACTTC CASSLGGGIYEQYF